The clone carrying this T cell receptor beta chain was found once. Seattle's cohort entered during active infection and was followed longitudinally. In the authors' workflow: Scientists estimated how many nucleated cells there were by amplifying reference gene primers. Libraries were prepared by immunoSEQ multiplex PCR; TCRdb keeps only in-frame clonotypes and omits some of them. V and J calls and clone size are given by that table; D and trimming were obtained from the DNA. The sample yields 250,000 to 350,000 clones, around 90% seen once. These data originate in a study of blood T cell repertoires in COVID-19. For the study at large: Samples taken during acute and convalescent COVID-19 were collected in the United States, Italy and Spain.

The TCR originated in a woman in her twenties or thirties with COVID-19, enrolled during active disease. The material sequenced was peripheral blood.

CDR3 protein: CATSDPREPGELFF. DNA for the CDR3: TGTGCCACCAGTGACCCCCGGGAGCCCGGGGAGCTGTTTTTT. V and J are TRBV24-1 and TRBJ2-2; D is possibly TRBD2 (6 bases). This CDR3 is 14 amino acids long. Trimming cost V 4 bases and J 6 bases, with 11 bases left between them. CDR1 and CDR2 (germline): KGHDR, SFDVKD.